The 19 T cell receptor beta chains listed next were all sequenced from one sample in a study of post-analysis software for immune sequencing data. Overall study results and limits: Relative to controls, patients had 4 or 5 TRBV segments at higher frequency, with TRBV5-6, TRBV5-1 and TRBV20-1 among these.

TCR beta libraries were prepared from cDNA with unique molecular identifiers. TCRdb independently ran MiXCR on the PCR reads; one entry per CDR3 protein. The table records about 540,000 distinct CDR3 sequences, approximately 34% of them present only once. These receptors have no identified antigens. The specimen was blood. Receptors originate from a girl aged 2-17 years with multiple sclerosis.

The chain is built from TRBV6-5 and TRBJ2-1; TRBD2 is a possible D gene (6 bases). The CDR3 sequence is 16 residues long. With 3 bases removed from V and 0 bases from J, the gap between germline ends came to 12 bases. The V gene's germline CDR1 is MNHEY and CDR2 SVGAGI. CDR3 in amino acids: CASSYSRGTSYNEQFF. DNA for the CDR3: TGTGCCAGCAGTTATTCCCGGGGGACCTCCTACAATGAGCAGTTCTTC.

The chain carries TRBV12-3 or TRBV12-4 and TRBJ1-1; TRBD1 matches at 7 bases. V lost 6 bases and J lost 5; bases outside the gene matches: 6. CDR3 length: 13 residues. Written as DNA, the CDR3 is TGTGCCAGCAGACGATCAGGGGGGACTGAAGCTTTCTTT. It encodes CASRRSGGTEAFF.

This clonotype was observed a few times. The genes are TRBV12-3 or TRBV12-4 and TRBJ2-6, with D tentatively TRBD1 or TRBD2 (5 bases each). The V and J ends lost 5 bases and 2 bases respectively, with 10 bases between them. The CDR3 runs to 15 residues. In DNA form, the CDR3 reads TGTGCCAGCAGTCACCAGGGACCTGGGGCCAACGTCCTGACTTTC. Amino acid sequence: CASSHQGPGANVLTF.

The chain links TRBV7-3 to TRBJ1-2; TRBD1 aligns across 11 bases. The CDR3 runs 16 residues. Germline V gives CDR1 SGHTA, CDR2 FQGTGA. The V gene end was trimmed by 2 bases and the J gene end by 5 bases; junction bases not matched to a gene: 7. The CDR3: CASSLDPGTGGYGYTF. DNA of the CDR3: TGTGCCAGCAGCTTAGACCCCGGGACAGGGGGATATGGCTACACCTTC. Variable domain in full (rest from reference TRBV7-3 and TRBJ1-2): GAGVSQTPSNKVTEKGKYVELRCDPISGHTALYWYRQSLGQGPEFLIYFQGTGAADDSGLPNDRFFAVRPEGSVSTLKIQRTERGDSAVYLCASSLDPGTGGYGYTFGSGTRLTVV.

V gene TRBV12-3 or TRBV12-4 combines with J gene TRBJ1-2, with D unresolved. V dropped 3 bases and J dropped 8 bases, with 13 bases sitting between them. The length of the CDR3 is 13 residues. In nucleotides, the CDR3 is TGTGCCAGCAGTTTGGGCGGAACTAGCGGCTACACCTTC. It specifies CASSLGGTSGYTF.

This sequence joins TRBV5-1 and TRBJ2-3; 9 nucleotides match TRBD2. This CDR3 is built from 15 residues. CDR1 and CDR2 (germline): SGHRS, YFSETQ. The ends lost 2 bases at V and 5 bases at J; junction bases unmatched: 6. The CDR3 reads CASSFRGGAGDTQYF. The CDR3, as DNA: TGCGCCAGCAGCTTTCGCGGGGGGGCCGGAGATACGCAGTATTTT.

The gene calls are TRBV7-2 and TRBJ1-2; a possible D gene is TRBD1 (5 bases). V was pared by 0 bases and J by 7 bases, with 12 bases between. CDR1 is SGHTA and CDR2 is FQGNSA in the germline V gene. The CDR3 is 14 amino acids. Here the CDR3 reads CASSLALFGGGYTF. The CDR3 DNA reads TGTGCCAGCAGCTTAGCCTTGTTCGGGGGTGGCTACACCTTC.

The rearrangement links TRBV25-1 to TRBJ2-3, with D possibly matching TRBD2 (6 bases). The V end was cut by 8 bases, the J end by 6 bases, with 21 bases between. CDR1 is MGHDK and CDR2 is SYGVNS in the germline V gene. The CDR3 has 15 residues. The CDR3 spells CASFLGGVEDDTQYF. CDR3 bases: TGTGCCAGCTTCCTTGGAGGGGTTGAGGATGATACGCAGTATTTT.

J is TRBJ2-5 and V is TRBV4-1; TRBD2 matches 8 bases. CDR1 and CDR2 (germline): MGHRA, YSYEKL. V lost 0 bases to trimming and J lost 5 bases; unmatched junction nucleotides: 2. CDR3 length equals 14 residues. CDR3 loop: CASSQECGRETQYF. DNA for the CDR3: TGCGCCAGCAGCCAAGAGTGCGGGAGGGAGACCCAGTACTTC.

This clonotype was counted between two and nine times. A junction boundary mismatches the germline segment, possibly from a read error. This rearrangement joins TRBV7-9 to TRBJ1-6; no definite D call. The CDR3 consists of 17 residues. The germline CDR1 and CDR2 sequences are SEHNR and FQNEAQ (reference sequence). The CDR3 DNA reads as TGTGCCGGCAGCGGCGAGGGAAGAGGATCCTATAATTCACCCCTCCACTTT. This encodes CAGSGEGRGSYNSPLHF.

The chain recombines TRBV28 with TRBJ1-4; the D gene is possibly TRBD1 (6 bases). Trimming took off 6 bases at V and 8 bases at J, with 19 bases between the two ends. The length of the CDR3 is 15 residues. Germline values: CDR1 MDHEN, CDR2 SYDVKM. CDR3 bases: TGTGCCAGCAGCACGCTAGGACAGAATAGCGAAAAACTGTTTTTT. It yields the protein CASSTLGQNSEKLFF.

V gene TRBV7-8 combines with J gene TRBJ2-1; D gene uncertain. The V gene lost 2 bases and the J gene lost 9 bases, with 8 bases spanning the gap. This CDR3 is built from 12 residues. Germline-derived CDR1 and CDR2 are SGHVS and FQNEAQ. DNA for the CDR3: TGTGCCAGCAGCTTAAAATCCCCTGAGCAGTTCTTC. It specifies CASSLKSPEQFF.

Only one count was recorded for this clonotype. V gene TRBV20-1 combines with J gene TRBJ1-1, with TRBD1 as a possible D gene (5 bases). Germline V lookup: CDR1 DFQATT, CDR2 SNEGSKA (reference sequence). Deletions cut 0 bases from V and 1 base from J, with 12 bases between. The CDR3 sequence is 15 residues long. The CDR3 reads CSARDWGVGNTEAFF. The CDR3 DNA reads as TGCAGTGCTAGAGATTGGGGGGTGGGGAACACTGAAGCTTTCTTT.

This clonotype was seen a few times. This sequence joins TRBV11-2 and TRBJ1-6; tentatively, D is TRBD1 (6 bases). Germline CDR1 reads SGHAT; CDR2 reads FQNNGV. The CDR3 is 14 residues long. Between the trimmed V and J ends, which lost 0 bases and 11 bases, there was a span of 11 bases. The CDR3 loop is CASSLETGSPPLHF. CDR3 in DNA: TGTGCCAGCAGCTTAGAAACAGGGAGCCCACCCCTCCACTTT.

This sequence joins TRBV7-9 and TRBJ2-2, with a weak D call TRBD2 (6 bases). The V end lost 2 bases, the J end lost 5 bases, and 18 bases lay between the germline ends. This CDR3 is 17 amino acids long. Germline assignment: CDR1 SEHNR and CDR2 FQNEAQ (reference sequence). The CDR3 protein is CASSLPFPGVGTGELFF. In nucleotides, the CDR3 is TGTGCCAGCAGCTTACCATTTCCGGGGGTCGGAACCGGGGAGCTGTTTTTT.

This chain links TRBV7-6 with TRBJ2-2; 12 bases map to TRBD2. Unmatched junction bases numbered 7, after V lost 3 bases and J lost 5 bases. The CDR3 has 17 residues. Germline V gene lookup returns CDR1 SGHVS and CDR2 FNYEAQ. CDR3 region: CASSLDTGLAGTGELFF. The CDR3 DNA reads TGTGCCAGCAGCTTGGATACTGGACTAGCGGGGACCGGGGAGCTGTTTTTT.

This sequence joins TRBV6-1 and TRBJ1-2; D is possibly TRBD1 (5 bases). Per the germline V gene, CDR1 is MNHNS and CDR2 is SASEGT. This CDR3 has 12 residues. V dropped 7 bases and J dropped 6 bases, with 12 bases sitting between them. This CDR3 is CASTVAGHGYTF. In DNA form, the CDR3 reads TGTGCCAGCACCGTGGCAGGGCATGGCTACACCTTC.

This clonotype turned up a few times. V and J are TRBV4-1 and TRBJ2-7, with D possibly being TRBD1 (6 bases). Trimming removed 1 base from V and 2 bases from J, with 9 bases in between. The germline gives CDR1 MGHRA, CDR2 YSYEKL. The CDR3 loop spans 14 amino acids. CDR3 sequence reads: CASSQGAGAYEQYF. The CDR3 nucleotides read TGCGCCAGCAGCCAAGGAGCAGGGGCCTACGAGCAGTACTTC.

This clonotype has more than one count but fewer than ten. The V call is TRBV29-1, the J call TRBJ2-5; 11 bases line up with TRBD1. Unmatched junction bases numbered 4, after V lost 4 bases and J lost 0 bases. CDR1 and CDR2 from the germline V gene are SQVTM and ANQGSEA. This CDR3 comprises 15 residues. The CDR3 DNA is TGCAGCGTTGTAGGGGACAGGGGGTACCAAGAGACCCAGTACTTC. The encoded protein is CSVVGDRGYQETQYF. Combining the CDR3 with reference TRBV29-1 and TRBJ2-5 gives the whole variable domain SAVISQKPSRDICQRGTSLTIQCQVDSQVTMMFWYRQQPGQSLTLIATANQGSEATYESGFVIDKFPISRPNLTFSTLTVSNMSPEDSSIYLCSVVGDRGYQETQYFGPGTRLLVL.